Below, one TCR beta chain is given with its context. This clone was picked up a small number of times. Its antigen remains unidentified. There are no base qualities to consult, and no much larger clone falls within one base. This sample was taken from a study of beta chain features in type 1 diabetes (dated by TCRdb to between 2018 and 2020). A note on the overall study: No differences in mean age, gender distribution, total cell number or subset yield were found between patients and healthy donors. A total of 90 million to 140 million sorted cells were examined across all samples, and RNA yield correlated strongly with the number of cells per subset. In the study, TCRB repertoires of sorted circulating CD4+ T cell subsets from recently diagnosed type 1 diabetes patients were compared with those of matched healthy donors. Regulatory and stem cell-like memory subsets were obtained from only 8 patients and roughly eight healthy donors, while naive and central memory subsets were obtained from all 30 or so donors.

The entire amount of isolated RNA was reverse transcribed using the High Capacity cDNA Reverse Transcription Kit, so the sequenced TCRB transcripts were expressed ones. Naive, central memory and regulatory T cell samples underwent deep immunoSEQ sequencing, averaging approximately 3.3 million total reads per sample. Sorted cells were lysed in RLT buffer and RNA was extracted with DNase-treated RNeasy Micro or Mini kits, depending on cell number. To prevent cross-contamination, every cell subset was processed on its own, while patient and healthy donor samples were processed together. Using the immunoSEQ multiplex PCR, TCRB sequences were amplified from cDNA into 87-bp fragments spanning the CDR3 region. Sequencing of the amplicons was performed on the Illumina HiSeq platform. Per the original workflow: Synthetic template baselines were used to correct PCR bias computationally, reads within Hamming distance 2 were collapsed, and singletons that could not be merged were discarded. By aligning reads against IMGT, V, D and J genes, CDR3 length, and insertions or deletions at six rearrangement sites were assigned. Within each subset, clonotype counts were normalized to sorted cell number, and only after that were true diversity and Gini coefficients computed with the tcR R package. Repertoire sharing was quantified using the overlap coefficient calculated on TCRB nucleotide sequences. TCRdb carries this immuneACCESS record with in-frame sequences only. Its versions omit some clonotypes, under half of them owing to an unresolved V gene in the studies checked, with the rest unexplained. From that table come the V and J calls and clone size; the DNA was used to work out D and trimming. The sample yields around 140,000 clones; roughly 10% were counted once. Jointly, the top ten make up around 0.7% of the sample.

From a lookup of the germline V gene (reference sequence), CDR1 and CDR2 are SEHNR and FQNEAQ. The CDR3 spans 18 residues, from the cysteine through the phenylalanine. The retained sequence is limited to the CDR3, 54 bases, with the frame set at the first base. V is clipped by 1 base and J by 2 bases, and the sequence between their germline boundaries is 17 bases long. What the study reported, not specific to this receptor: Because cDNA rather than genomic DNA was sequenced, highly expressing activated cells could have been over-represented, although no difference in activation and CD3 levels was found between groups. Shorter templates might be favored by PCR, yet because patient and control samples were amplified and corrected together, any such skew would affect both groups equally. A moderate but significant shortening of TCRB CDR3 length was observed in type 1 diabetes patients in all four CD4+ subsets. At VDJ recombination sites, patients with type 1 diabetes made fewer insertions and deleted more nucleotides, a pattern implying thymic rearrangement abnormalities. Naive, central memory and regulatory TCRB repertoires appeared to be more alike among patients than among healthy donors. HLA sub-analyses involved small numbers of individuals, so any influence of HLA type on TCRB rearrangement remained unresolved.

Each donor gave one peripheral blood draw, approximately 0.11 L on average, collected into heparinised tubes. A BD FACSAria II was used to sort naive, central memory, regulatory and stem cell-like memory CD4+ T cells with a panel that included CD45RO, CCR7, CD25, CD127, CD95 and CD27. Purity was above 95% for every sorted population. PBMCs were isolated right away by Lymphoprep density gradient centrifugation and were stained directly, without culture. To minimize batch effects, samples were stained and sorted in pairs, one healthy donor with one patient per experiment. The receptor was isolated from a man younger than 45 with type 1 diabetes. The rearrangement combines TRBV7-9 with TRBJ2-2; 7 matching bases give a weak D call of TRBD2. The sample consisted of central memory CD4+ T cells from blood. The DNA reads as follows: TGTGCCAGCAGCTTAGGCGGGGGCGAAAAATATAACACCGGGGAGCTGTTTTTT. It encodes CASSLGGGEKYNTGELFF.